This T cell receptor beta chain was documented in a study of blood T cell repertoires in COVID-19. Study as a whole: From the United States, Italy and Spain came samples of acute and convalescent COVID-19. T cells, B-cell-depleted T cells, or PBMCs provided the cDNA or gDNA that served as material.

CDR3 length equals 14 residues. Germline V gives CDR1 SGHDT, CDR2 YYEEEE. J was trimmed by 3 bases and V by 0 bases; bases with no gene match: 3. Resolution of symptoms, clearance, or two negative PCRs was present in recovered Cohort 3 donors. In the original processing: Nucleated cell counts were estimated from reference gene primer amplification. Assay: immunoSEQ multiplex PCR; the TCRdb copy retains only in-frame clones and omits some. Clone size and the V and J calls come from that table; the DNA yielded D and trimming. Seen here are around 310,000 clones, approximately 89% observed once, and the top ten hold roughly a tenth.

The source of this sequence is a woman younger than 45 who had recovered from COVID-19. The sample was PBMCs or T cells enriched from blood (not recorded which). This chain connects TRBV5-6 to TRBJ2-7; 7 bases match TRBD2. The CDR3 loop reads CASSLGAGVYEQYF. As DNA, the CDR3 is TGTGCCAGCAGCTTGGGTGCGGGAGTCTACGAGCAGTACTTC.